The rows below give T cell receptor beta chains drawn from one sample of a study of CD8 T cells in Susac syndrome. TCRdb used MiXCR to reprocess the immunoSEQ multiplex PCR reads, holding one entry per CDR3 protein. The data show just over 300,000 distinct CDR3 sequences, around 90% seen once. Input material: CD4+ T cells from PBMCs. The receptors were gathered from a human donor with multiple sclerosis. The CDR3 runs from the conserved cysteine through the conserved F or W. A D gene is named only where the DNA matches it firmly. The size of a clone is reported for some rows only, either as once, few or many, or as a class for expanded clones.

cdr3_aa | cdr3_nt | j_call | v_call | clone_size | d_call
CATRPLGEQETQYF | TGTGCCACCCGCCCCTTGGGGGAACAAGAGACCCAGTACTTC | TRBJ2-5 | TRBV27 | - | -
CASSSLDRQCGYTF | TGTGCCAGCAGCTCTCTCGACAGGCAGTGTGGCTACACCTTC | TRBJ1-2 | TRBV5-6 | - | -
CASSPVQGNTEAFF | TGTGCCAGCTCACCGGTACAGGGGAACACTGAAGCTTTCTTT | TRBJ1-1 | TRBV18 | - | -
CASSLAGQGFSAQYF | TGTGCCAGCAGCCTCGCGGGACAGGGGTTCTCGGCGCAGTATTTT | TRBJ2-3 | TRBV5-4 | - | TRBD1
CASNGGGPTDTQYF | TGTGCCAGCAACGGCGGGGGCCCCACAGATACGCAGTATTTT | TRBJ2-3 | TRBV6-6 | - | -
CASSLADRFF | TGCGCCAGCAGCTTGGCCGATAGGTTCTTT | TRBJ2-3 | TRBV5-1 | - | -
CASSLAGGRRYEQYF | TGTGCCAGCAGCTTAGCGGGCGGGAGAAGGTACGAGCAGTACTTC | TRBJ2-7 | TRBV7-8 | - | TRBD2
CAWSAVRVFTGELFF | TGTGCCTGGAGTGCGGTCAGGGTATTCACCGGGGAGCTGTTTTTT | TRBJ2-2 | TRBV30 | - | -
CASSQAGLAGDGEQFF | TGCGCCAGCAGCCAAGCAGGCCTAGCGGGAGACGGGGAGCAGTTCTTC | TRBJ2-1 | TRBV4-1 | - | TRBD2
CASSLGLWGYEQYF | TGTGCCAGCAGCTTAGGCCTCTGGGGATACGAGCAGTACTTC | TRBJ2-7 | TRBV11-1 | - | -
CASSERLTGTGNGYTF | TGTGCCAGCAGTGAGCGACTAACCGGGACAGGGAATGGCTACACCTTC | TRBJ1-2 | TRBV2 | - | TRBD1
CSVGEGDTQYF | TGCAGCGTTGGTGAGGGAGATACGCAGTATTTT | TRBJ2-3 | TRBV29-1 | - | -
CASSGSGAKETQYF | TGTGCCAGCAGCGGTTCAGGGGCAAAAGAGACCCAGTACTTC | TRBJ2-5 | TRBV7-2 | once | -
CASSFPSGTVNEKLFF | TGTGCCAGCAGCTTTCCCTCCGGGACAGTTAATGAAAAACTGTTTTTT | TRBJ1-4 | TRBV7-2 | - | TRBD1
CASSLDLGFGSYEQYF | TGTGCCAGCAGCTTAGATCTGGGGTTCGGCTCCTACGAGCAGTACTTC | TRBJ2-7 | TRBV7-2 | - | -
CASSMGTGLDTQYF | TGTGCCAGCAGCATGGGGACAGGTTTAGATACGCAGTATTTT | TRBJ2-3 | TRBV9 | - | TRBD1
CASSLSRLVSPSTDTQYF | TGTGCCAGCAGCTTATCCCGGCTAGTAAGCCCTAGCACAGATACGCAGTATTTT | TRBJ2-3 | TRBV7-9 | - | -
CASSLPQGAGHNEQFF | TGCGCCAGCAGCCTACCACAGGGGGCAGGTCACAATGAGCAGTTCTTC | TRBJ2-1 | TRBV5-1 | - | TRBD1
CSALGTASYEQYF | TGCAGTGCCCTAGGGACTGCCTCCTACGAGCAGTACTTC | TRBJ2-7 | TRBV20-1 | - | -
CASSPAFMNTEAFF | TGTGCCAGCTCACCAGCGTTTATGAACACTGAAGCTTTCTTT | TRBJ1-1 | TRBV18 | - | -
CASSRLTGLNTEAFF | TGTGCCAGCTCACGCCTGACAGGGCTGAACACTGAAGCTTTCTTT | TRBJ1-1 | TRBV18 | - | TRBD1
CASSLAGVARETQYF | TGTGCCAGCAGCTTAGCGGGAGTTGCTCGAGAGACCCAGTACTTC | TRBJ2-5 | TRBV5-4 | - | TRBD2
CASSPHPQGGAKNIQYF | TGTGCCAGCAGCCCGCATCCCCAGGGGGGGGCCAAAAACATTCAGTACTTC | TRBJ2-4 | TRBV4-2 | few | -
CASSELGTDTQYF | TGTGCCAGCAGTGAACTTGGGACGGATACGCAGTATTTT | TRBJ2-3 | TRBV6-1 | - | -
CAWSPDSGNTIYF | TGTGCCTGGTCCCCGGACTCTGGAAACACCATATATTTT | TRBJ1-3 | TRBV30 | - | -
CSVEVGGGIEYF | - | TRBJ2-3 | TRBV29-1 | - | -
CASSEPPREKLFF | TGTGCCAGTTCAGAGCCCCCGAGGGAAAAACTGTTTTTT | TRBJ1-4 | TRBV12-3/TRBV12-4 | - | -
CASSRARSYEQYF | TGTGCCAGCAGCCGGGCCCGCTCCTACGAGCAGTACTTC | TRBJ2-7 | TRBV5-8 | - | -
CASSLGGTSGRVELFF | TGTGCCAGCAGCTTAGGTGGGACTAGCGGGAGAGTGGAGCTGTTTTTT | TRBJ2-2 | TRBV7-9 | - | TRBD2
CAGSSAAYNEQFF | TGTGCCGGGTCTAGTGCAGCCTACAATGAGCAGTTCTTC | TRBJ2-1 | TRBV30 | - | -
CAWSFRAREKLFF | TGTGCCTGGAGTTTCAGGGCAAGGGAAAAACTGTTTTTT | TRBJ1-4 | TRBV30 | - | -